This T cell receptor (beta chain) was observed in a study of blood T cells in healthy people across ages. CDR3 length: 14 amino acids. Trimming left V 4 bases short and J 3 bases short, with 12 bases between. Germline V CDR1 and CDR2: KGHSH, LQKENI. Combining a sample-barcoded 5' primer with a J-beta primer mix, a second PCR ran for roughly 6 to 12 cycles. Every molecule of cDNA carried a tag from a template-switch adaptor with 12 random nucleotides. TCRdb processed the 5' RACE reads anew with MiXCR; each CDR3 protein has one entry. In the table there are approximately 820,000 distinct CDR3 sequences, about 42% of which are singletons.

The sequenced material came from blood. This chain uses TRBV18 with TRBJ2-5, with D perhaps TRBD2 (5 bases). This clonotype originated in a man in his sixties in good health. This chain's CDR3 is CASSRLSGKETQYF. The DNA for the CDR3 is TGTGCCAGCTCACGCCTCTCGGGGAAAGAGACCCAGTACTTC.